These 31 T cell receptor beta chains came from one sample sequenced in a study of tissue T cells after allogeneic stem cell transplantation. Time point reported: mouse harvest day 7 after allogeneic transplant. The graft held 10^6 splenic CD5+ T cells and 10^7 T-cell-depleted bone marrow cells. Only in-frame clones appear in the TCRdb table, and some are missing; sequencing was by immunoSEQ multiplex PCR. The table lists fewer than 5,500 clones, 55% to 60% of them singletons. The sequencing input was spleen. The receptors shown here come from a female BALB/c mouse given C57BL/6 T cells with graft-versus-host disease after an allogeneic hematopoietic cell transplant.

On this clone: The gene names here belong to mouse. Read coverage stops 1 residue before the CDR3 terminus; the germline J gene supplies the remainder. The genes are TRBV15 and TRBJ2-2; 7 bases agree with TRBD2. This CDR3 contains 15 residues. Trimming took 3 bases from V and 1 from J; bases not matched to a gene: 2. Germline values: CDR1 SGHND, CDR2 FRSKSL. Incomplete CDR3 DNA: TGTGCCAGCAGTTTGGGGGGGGTAAACACCGGGCAGCTCTAC. Translating it yields CASSLGGVNTGQLY. The entire CDR3 protein is CASSLGGVNTGQLYF.

Comment on this clone: Gene names and germline match the mouse. The CDR3 end is not reached by the read, which stops 1 residue before it; the germline J gene fills it in. The rearrangement joins TRBV3 to TRBJ2-5; D may correspond to TRBD1 or TRBD2 (5 bases each). V lost 5 bases and J 3 bases, leaving 12 bases between the germline ends. Germline V gene data show CDR1 as SNHLY and CDR2 as FYNGKV (reference sequence). CDR3 size: 14 residues. CDR3 in amino acids: CASSPGPMQDTQYF. The sequenced CDR3 bases are TGTGCCAGCAGCCCGGGACCGATGCAAGACACCCAGTAC.

This clone was detected only a few times. Gene names and germline match the mouse. Read data end 1 residue before the CDR3 end; the end is taken from the germline J gene. The chain has TRBV13-1 and TRBJ2-4, with D possibly being TRBD2 (6 bases). Germline lookup yields CDR1 NSHNY and CDR2 SYGAGN. The CDR3 has 14 residues. V lost 0 bases, J lost 2 bases, and 7 bases lay in between. CDR3 sequence reads: CASSDVGDQNTLYF. Partial CDR3 DNA: TGTGCCAGCAGTGATGTGGGGGATCAAAACACCTTGTAC.

As regards this clone: All gene names here are mouse names. The read halts 1 residue ahead of the CDR3 end, with the missing end drawn from the germline J gene. The chain links TRBV16 to TRBJ2-1; D remains ambiguous. This CDR3 has 11 amino acids. Germline loops: CDR1 SGHSA, CDR2 FRNQAP. The germline V and J ends were trimmed by 6 bases and 4 bases, with 4 bases remaining between them. CDR3 sequence: CASSWYAEQFF. CDR3 bases read: TGTGCAAGCAGTTGGTATGCTGAGCAGTTC.

As concerns this clone: Gene and germline names: mouse. The sequence runs out 1 residue before the end of the CDR3; the remainder is reconstructed from the germline J gene. The J gene is TRBJ1-1, the V gene TRBV13-2; 10 bases match TRBD1. The length of the CDR3 is 14 residues. Germline CDR1 NNHNN, CDR2 SYGAGS (reference sequence). V dropped 4 bases and J dropped 1; count of bases not matched to a gene: 1. This CDR3 is CASGRTGGNTEVFF. The CDR3 DNA, read in part, is TGTGCCAGCGGTCGGACAGGGGGGAACACAGAAGTCTTC.

As to this clone: Gene names are the mouse ones. The read terminates 1 residue before the CDR3 end, so the remaining end is supplied by the germline J gene. This chain connects TRBV15 to TRBJ2-7; TRBD2 aligns across 7 bases. The J segment lost 0 bases and the V segment lost 6 bases, leaving 5 bases of the junction unmatched. Germline V gene lookup returns CDR1 SGHND and CDR2 FRSKSL. This CDR3 region has 14 residues. CDR3 sequence reads: CASRYWGSSYEQYF. CDR3 DNA, as far as it was read: TGTGCCAGCAGGTACTGGGGTAGCTCCTATGAACAGTAC.

This clone was counted a few times. Gene labels here are mouse ones. Read data end 1 residue before the CDR3 end; the end is taken from the germline J gene. The chain is built from TRBV5 and TRBJ2-1; 12 positions agree with TRBD2. CDR1 and CDR2 from the germline V gene are LGHNA and YNLKQL (reference sequence). The length of the CDR3 is 15 residues. V shed 3 bases, J shed 7 bases, and the junction held 4 bases outside the gene matches. The covered CDR3 bases are TGTGCCAGCAGCCAGACTGGGGGGGCGCCGGCTGAGCAGTTC. It codes for CASSQTGGAPAEQF. The CDR3 in its entirety is CASSQTGGAPAEQFF.

About this clone: Germline and genes here are mouse. Sequencing ends 1 residue short of the CDR3 end; the germline J gene provides the rest. The V and J genes are TRBV26 and TRBJ2-4; TRBD2 might be the D (7 bases). The CDR3 spans 15 residues. The V and J ends lost 5 bases and 3 bases respectively, with 15 bases between them. Per germline, CDR1 KGHPV and CDR2 FQNQEV (reference sequence). CDR3 sequence reads: CASSFWGRGQNTLYF. The part of the CDR3 DNA that was read is TGTGCCAGCAGTTTCTGGGGGCGAGGCCAAAACACCTTGTAC.

In its sample, this clone is large (0.1 to 1%). Genes and germline come from the mouse. The DNA ends 1 residue before the CDR3 does, and the rest of the CDR3 is filled in from the germline J gene. The rearrangement uses TRBV13-1 and TRBJ2-7; D unclear. V was clipped by 2 bases and J by 2 bases, with 8 bases between them. The CDR3 consists of 13 residues. Germline V gene data show CDR1 as NSHNY and CDR2 as SYGAGN. Here the CDR3 reads CASSDRAPYEQYF. CDR3 bases read: TGTGCCAGCAGTGACCGGGCCCCCTATGAACAGTAC.

A note on this clone: The gene names given are mouse names. Read coverage stops 1 residue before the CDR3 terminus; the germline J gene supplies the remainder. The V and J genes are TRBV1 and TRBJ2-7, with 9 positions matching TRBD2. V trimming: 0 bases; J trimming: 2 bases; junction bases outside the gene matches: 2. Germline V gene lookup returns CDR1 NSQYPW and CDR2 LRSPGD (reference sequence). CDR3 size: 15 residues. The part of the CDR3 DNA that was read is TGCACCTGCAGTGCAGAACTGGGGGGACCCTATGAACAGTAC. Translated: CTCSAELGGPYEQY. The whole CDR3 sequence reads CTCSAELGGPYEQYF.

In regard to this clone: Gene names and germline refer to mouse. The CDR3 extends 1 residue past the end of the read, so its final part is completed from the germline J gene. V and J are TRBV31 and TRBJ2-1, with D perhaps being TRBD1 or TRBD2 (6 bases each). Between the trimmed V and J ends, which lost 5 bases and 7 bases, there was a span of 9 bases. CDR1 GKSSPN and CDR2 SITVG come from the germline V gene. The CDR3 has 11 residues. Incomplete CDR3 DNA: TGTGCCTGGGGGGGCGCGGCTGAGCAGTTC. This gives the protein CAWGGAAEQF. The full CDR3 protein is CAWGGAAEQFF. The full variable domain, its missing parts supplied by reference TRBV31 and TRBJ2-1, is AQTIHQWPVAEIKAVGSPLSLGCTIKGKSSPNLYWYWQATGGTLQQLFYSITVGQVESVVQLNLSASRPKDDQFILSTEKLLLSHSGFYLCAWGGAAEQFFGPGTRLTVL.

As regards this clone: Mouse gene names apply. The read finishes 1 residue shy of the CDR3 end, and the germline J gene is used to complete it. The V and J genes are TRBV5 and TRBJ2-3; D unresolved. The CDR3 spans 16 residues. CDR1 and CDR2 (germline): LGHNA, YNLKQL (reference sequence). Trimming took off 0 bases at V and 0 bases at J, with 10 bases between the two ends. This chain's CDR3 is CASSQEGLPSAETLYF. The CDR3 DNA, read in part, is TGTGCCAGCAGCCAAGAGGGTTTACCTAGTGCAGAAACGCTGTAT.

Note on this clone: Gene names are the mouse ones. Sequencing ends 1 residue short of the CDR3 end; the germline J gene provides the rest. The rearrangement uses TRBV16 and TRBJ2-2, with D uncertain. V dropped 3 bases and J dropped 5 bases, with 7 bases sitting between them. There are 13 residues in the CDR3. CDR1 and CDR2 from the germline V gene are SGHSA and FRNQAP. The DNA read from the CDR3 is TGTGCAAGCAGCTTTGAGGGAACCGGGCAGCTCTAC. Translated, it gives CASSFEGTGQLY. In full, the CDR3 is CASSFEGTGQLYF. The variable domain in full, completed from reference TRBV16 and TRBJ2-2, reads NAGVIQTPRHKVTGKGQEATLWCEPISGHSAVFWYRQTIVQGLEFLTYFRNQAPIDDSGMPKERFSAQMPNQSHSTLKIQSTQPQDSAVYLCASSFEGTGQLYFGEGSKLTVL.

A word on this clone: All gene names here are mouse names. The CDR3 extends 1 residue past the end of the read, so its final part is completed from the germline J gene. V gene TRBV12-2 combines with J gene TRBJ1-2, with 11 bases lining up with TRBD1. The germline V gene encodes CDR1 SGHLS and CDR2 HYDKME. The CDR3 consists of 14 residues. V was clipped by 4 bases and J by 2 bases; unmatched bases: 2. CDR3 DNA, as far as it was read: TGTGCCAGCTCCCGGGACAGGGGGAACTCCGACTACACC. This gives the protein CASSRDRGNSDYT. The entire CDR3 reads CASSRDRGNSDYTF.

Points on this clone: Any gene name here is a mouse gene name. CDR3 sequence reads: CASSQSQGSNERLFF. Incomplete CDR3 DNA: TGTGCTAGCAGTCAATCACAGGGGTCCAACGAAAGATTATTT. The chain has TRBV21 and TRBJ1-4; 7 nucleotides agree with TRBD1. The read ends 1 residue shy of where the CDR3 ends; the end is completed using the germline J gene. TRBV21 is an open reading frame, and its role is uncertain. V was clipped by 0 bases and J by 2 bases; unmatched bases: 0. The CDR3 covers 15 residues.

About this clone: The listed genes are named as in mouse. The read ends 1 residue shy of where the CDR3 ends; the end is completed using the germline J gene. This sequence joins TRBV20 and TRBJ2-7; D might be TRBD1 or TRBD2, each matching 5 bases. The ends were cut back, 0 bases at V and 7 bases at J, with 7 bases in the middle. The CDR3 sequence is 11 residues long. CDR1 and CDR2 from the germline V gene are GFQATS and STVNSAI. CDR3 amino acids: CGARERGEQYF. Partial CDR3 DNA: TGTGGTGCTAGGGAACGGGGGGAACAGTAC.

This clone was recorded only once. Mouse gene names and germline throughout. The read stops 1 residue short of the end of the CDR3; the missing end is completed from the germline J gene. The chain employs TRBV17 and TRBJ2-2, with TRBD2 identical over 7 bases. The germline CDR1 and CDR2 sequences are MNHDT and YYDKIL. The CDR3 extends over 16 amino acids. V was clipped by 3 bases and J by 3 bases; unmatched bases: 7. The CDR3 protein is CASSSSGGKDTGQLYF. Partial CDR3 DNA: TGTGCTAGCAGTAGTTCGGGGGGGAAAGACACCGGGCAGCTCTAC.

Concerning this clone itself: The germline and genes are mouse ones. The sequence runs out 1 residue before the end of the CDR3; the remainder is reconstructed from the germline J gene. The chain couples TRBV13-1 to TRBJ2-7; 7 bases are shared with TRBD1. CDR1 is NSHNY, CDR2 SYGAGN, per germline. This CDR3 comprises 13 residues. Losses at the gene ends were 5 bases for V and 3 bases for J; bases not matched to a gene: 5. CDR3 DNA (partial): TGTGCCAGCAGGATGGGGACAGTCTATGAACAGTAC. This translates into CASRMGTVYEQY. From start to end, the CDR3 is CASRMGTVYEQYF.

As for this clone: Gene names and germline refer to mouse. The CDR3 extends 1 residue past the end of the read, so its final part is completed from the germline J gene. The J gene is TRBJ2-3, the V gene TRBV13-2; the D is unclear. The CDR3 loop spans 15 amino acids. V shed 0 bases and J shed 0 bases, with 8 bases lying between them. The germline V gene has CDR1 NNHNN and CDR2 SYGAGS (reference sequence). The CDR3 here is CASGDAAPSAETLYF. The CDR3 DNA, read in part, is TGTGCCAGCGGTGATGCCGCGCCTAGTGCAGAAACGCTGTAT.

As concerns this clone: These gene names are mouse names. The CDR3 end is not reached by the read, which stops 1 residue before it; the germline J gene fills it in. The J gene is TRBJ2-2, the V gene TRBV5; TRBD2 aligns across 10 bases. This CDR3 contains 16 residues. V gave up 2 bases and J gave up 6 bases; unmatched junction bases: 6. The germline gives CDR1 LGHNA, CDR2 YNLKQL (reference sequence). The CDR3 bases that were read are TGTGCCAGCAGCCAATCATTACTGGGGGGGGCCGGGCAGCTCTAC. Translating gives CASSQSLLGGAGQLY. The whole CDR3 sequence is CASSQSLLGGAGQLYF.

Concerning this clone itself: The gene names here belong to mouse. The read ends 1 residue early relative to the CDR3; the germline J gene fills the gap. The chain has TRBV13-2 and TRBJ2-1, with TRBD2 identical over 10 bases. This CDR3 spans 14 amino acids. Germline V lookup: CDR1 NNHNN, CDR2 SYGAGS (reference sequence). Trimming removed 1 base from V and 7 bases from J; junction bases left unmatched: 2. This CDR3 reads CASGDNWGGAEQFF. CDR3 bases read: TGTGCCAGCGGTGATAACTGGGGGGGGGCTGAGCAGTTC.

As to this clone: Genes here carry mouse names. The read is 1 residue too short to cover the CDR3 end, so that end is filled in from the germline J gene. This chain connects TRBV12-2 to TRBJ2-3, with D possibly matching TRBD2 (6 bases). V was cut by 0 bases and J by 0 bases, with 9 bases left in between. The CDR3 contains 15 residues. Per the germline V gene, CDR1 is SGHLS and CDR2 is HYDKME. The chain's CDR3 is CASSLEGTSAETLYF. CDR3 DNA, as far as it was read: TGTGCCAGCTCTCTCGAGGGGACTAGTGCAGAAACGCTGTAT.

Details on this clone: Mouse gene names and germline throughout. The CDR3 end falls 1 residue outside the read, so it is completed with the germline J gene. This sequence joins TRBV2 and TRBJ2-5; TRBD2 matches 7 bases. The CDR3 is 15 amino acids. J gave up 4 bases and V 0 bases, and 4 bases lay outside the gene matches. CDR1 LGHNA and CDR2 YSYQKL come from the germline V gene. The sequenced part of the CDR3 DNA is TGTGCCAGCAGCCAAGATCACCTGGGGGAAGACACCCAGTAC. It translates to CASSQDHLGEDTQY. In full, the CDR3 is CASSQDHLGEDTQYF. Combining the CDR3 with reference TRBV2 and TRBJ2-5 gives the whole variable domain DPKIIQKPKYLVAVTGSEKILICEQYLGHNAMYWYRQSAKKPLEFMFSYSYQKLMDNQTASSRFQPQSSKKNHLDLQITALKPDDSATYFCASSQDHLGEDTQYFGPGTRLLVL.

In this sample, this clone turned up a few times. Any gene name here is a mouse gene name. The read falls 1 residue short of the CDR3 end, and the missing part is taken from the germline J gene. This rearrangement joins TRBV26 to TRBJ1-4; no clear D. V was shortened by 9 bases and J by 0 bases, with 8 bases between the two germline ends. Germline CDR1 reads KGHPV; CDR2 reads FQNQEV (reference sequence). This CDR3 is 13 amino acids long. CDR3 region: CASRQFSNERLFF. CDR3 DNA, as far as it was read: TGTGCCAGTAGACAATTTTCCAACGAAAGATTATTT.

In the case of this clone: The gene symbols are mouse symbols. The read terminates 1 residue before the CDR3 end, so the remaining end is supplied by the germline J gene. This rearrangement joins TRBV26 to TRBJ2-7; TRBD1 is a possible D gene (6 bases). This CDR3 has 11 residues. The V and J ends lost 4 bases and 7 bases respectively, with 8 bases between them. The germline V gene encodes CDR1 KGHPV and CDR2 FQNQEV (reference sequence). The sequenced CDR3 bases are TGTGCCAGCAGTCCCGGGACAGAACAGTAC. This sequence encodes CASSPGTEQY. The CDR3 in full is CASSPGTEQYF.

Comment on this clone: Gene names refer to mouse genes. The sequenced fragment ends 1 residue before the CDR3 boundary, so the rest is inferred from the germline J gene. The V gene is TRBV3, the J gene TRBJ1-2; TRBD1 matches at 8 bases. In germline, CDR1 is SNHLY, CDR2 FYNGKV (reference sequence). After removal of 5 bases from V and 1 base from J, the junction contained 0 bases not matched to a gene. The CDR3 loop spans 13 amino acids. The CDR3: CASSTGGNSDYTF. The covered CDR3 bases are TGTGCCAGCAGCACAGGGGGAAACTCCGACTACACC.

As concerns this clone: The genes are named according to mouse. The read falls 1 residue short of the CDR3 end, and the missing part is taken from the germline J gene. The rearrangement joins TRBV26 to TRBJ2-3; a possible D gene is TRBD2 (6 bases). Germline loops: CDR1 KGHPV, CDR2 FQNQEV (reference sequence). CDR3 length: 15 residues. Deletions cut 2 bases from V and 0 bases from J, with 9 bases between. CDR3 DNA, as far as it was read: TGTGCCAGCAGTCTGGGCTGGGGAAGTGCAGAAACGCTGTAT. Encoded protein: CASSLGWGSAETLY. The whole CDR3 is CASSLGWGSAETLYF.

With respect to this clone: Gene names refer to mouse genes. The CDR3 loop reads CASSLRNSGNTLYF. The sequenced CDR3 bases are TGTGCCAGCAGCTTGAGGAATTCTGGAAATACGCTCTAT. The rearrangement links TRBV3 to TRBJ1-3; D gene ambiguous. From the germline J gene comes the end of the CDR3, since the read stops 1 residue before it. V was shortened by 3 bases and J by 0 bases, with 6 bases between the two germline ends. The CDR3 runs 14 residues. Germline values: CDR1 SNHLY, CDR2 FYNGKV (reference sequence). Together with reference TRBV3 and TRBJ1-3, the CDR3 gives the full variable domain: GPKVLQIPSHQIIDMGQMVTLNCDPVSNHLYFYWYKQILGQQMEFLVNFYNGKVMEKSKLFKDQFSVERPDGSYFTLKIQPTALEDSAVYFCASSLRNSGNTLYFGEGSRLIVV.

About this clone: Gene names refer to mouse genes. From the germline J gene comes the end of the CDR3, since the read stops 1 residue before it. The chain couples TRBV26 to TRBJ1-2, with D perhaps TRBD1 (6 bases). Trimming pared 6 bases from V and 1 base from J, leaving 9 bases between. The CDR3 loop spans 13 amino acids. Per the germline V gene, CDR1 is KGHPV and CDR2 is FQNQEV (reference sequence). The CDR3 region is CASRIQGNSDYTF. The sequenced part of the CDR3 DNA is TGTGCCAGCAGAATACAGGGAAACTCCGACTACACC.

The table lists this clone with a few counts. Mouse names are used for the genes. The read halts 1 residue ahead of the CDR3 end, with the missing end drawn from the germline J gene. This chain links TRBV14 with TRBJ2-1; maybe TRBD2 (6 bases). This CDR3 has 15 residues. Trimming took off 3 bases at V and 0 bases at J, with 10 bases between the two ends. CDR1 and CDR2 from the germline V gene are SGHDT and FRDEAV. Here the CDR3 reads CASSSTGYNYAEQFF. The part of the CDR3 DNA that was read is TGTGCCAGCAGTTCGACTGGTTATAACTATGCTGAGCAGTTC.

To note about this clone: Genes and germline come from the mouse. Read sequence stops 1 residue before the CDR3 end, and the germline J gene provides the missing end. The chain uses TRBV12-1 and TRBJ2-1, with 8 positions matching TRBD2. Losses at the gene ends were 0 bases for V and 1 base for J; bases not matched to a gene: 1. Germline V gives CDR1 SGHSN, CDR2 HYEKVE. The CDR3 covers 15 residues. CDR3 loop: CASSLWGGNYAEQFF. The sequenced CDR3 bases are TGTGCCAGCTCTCTCTGGGGGGGGAACTATGCTGAGCAGTTC.